The rows below give T cell receptor beta chains drawn from one sample of a study of lymphopenia after photon versus proton radiotherapy. Repertoires were generated with immunoSEQ multiplex PCR, while TCRdb's copy carries only in-frame clones and drops some. The sample shows more than 80,000 clones, around 83% of them seen only once. Sample: peripheral blood, taken from a patient treated with proton-based radiotherapy. Receptors originate from a man aged 55 to 70 with pancreatic cancer. Both conserved end residues are part of each CDR3. A D gene is named only where the DNA matches it firmly. Clone size is given for some rows only: seen once, a few or many times, or a class if the clone is expanded.

J gene: TRBJ2-1; D gene: TRBD2; clone size: -; V gene: TRBV6-1; CDR3 DNA: TGTGCCAGCAGTGAAGACTATGGACTAGCGGGAGGCATGGATGAGCAGTTCTTC; CDR3 protein: CASSEDYGLAGGMDEQFF
J gene: TRBJ2-7; D gene: -; clone size: -; V gene: TRBV18; CDR3 DNA: TGTGCCAGCTCACCCCCGAGGGGGGACTCCTACGAGCAGTACTTC; CDR3 protein: CASSPPRGDSYEQYF
J gene: TRBJ2-7; D gene: -; clone size: few; V gene: TRBV2; CDR3 DNA: TGTGCCAGCAGCCTAAGGGGGGGGTCCTACGAGCAGTACTTC; CDR3 protein: CASSLRGGSYEQYF
J gene: TRBJ1-5; D gene: TRBD1; clone size: few; V gene: TRBV18; CDR3 DNA: TGTGCCAGCTCCCCGGGCAGGGGGCAGCCCCAGCATTTT; CDR3 protein: CASSPGRGQPQHF
J gene: TRBJ2-2; D gene: TRBD1; clone size: -; V gene: TRBV7-9; CDR3 DNA: TGTGCCAGCATCCCTAACAGGGGAAACCCAAACACCGGGGAGCTGTTTTTT; CDR3 protein: CASIPNRGNPNTGELFF
J gene: TRBJ2-7; D gene: TRBD2; clone size: -; V gene: TRBV9; CDR3 DNA: TGTGCCAGCAGCGTCCTCCCGGGGGAGGGCTGGTACGAGCAGTACTTC; CDR3 protein: CASSVLPGEGWYEQYF
J gene: TRBJ1-3; D gene: -; clone size: -; V gene: TRBV6-1; CDR3 DNA: TGTGCCAGCAGTGAACTCGGGGCGACAGATTCTGGAAACACCATATATTTT; CDR3 protein: CASSELGATDSGNTIYF
J gene: TRBJ2-1; D gene: -; clone size: once; V gene: TRBV5-8; CDR3 DNA: TGTGCCAGCCTAACGGGAGTTGAGCAGTTCTTC; CDR3 protein: CASLTGVEQFF
J gene: TRBJ2-2; D gene: -; clone size: -; V gene: TRBV30; CDR3 DNA: TGTGCCTGGAGTGACGGGAACACCGGGGAGCTGTTTTTT; CDR3 protein: CAWSDGNTGELFF
J gene: TRBJ2-1; D gene: -; clone size: -; V gene: TRBV11-3; CDR3 DNA: TGTGCCAGCAGCTTAGACGGGCCCCCCTACAATGAGCAGTTCTTC; CDR3 protein: CASSLDGPPYNEQFF
J gene: TRBJ2-1; D gene: TRBD1; clone size: -; V gene: TRBV9; CDR3 DNA: TGTGCCAGCAGCGGACCGGACAGGGGATCCTACAATGAGCAGTTCTTC; CDR3 protein: CASSGPDRGSYNEQFF
J gene: TRBJ2-7; D gene: TRBD1; clone size: -; V gene: TRBV27; CDR3 DNA: TGTGCCAGCAGTTTACAGAAGGCAGGGGGCGAGCAGTACTTC; CDR3 protein: CASSLQKAGGEQYF
J gene: TRBJ1-1; D gene: -; clone size: -; V gene: TRBV19; CDR3 DNA: TGTGCCTCTTCCGAGGGGCGGCTGAACACTGAAGCTTTCTTT; CDR3 protein: CASSEGRLNTEAFF
J gene: TRBJ1-4; D gene: TRBD1; clone size: -; V gene: TRBV27; CDR3 DNA: TGTGCCAGCAGTATTCGACAGGGGGCTGCAACTAATGAAAAACTGTTTTTT; CDR3 protein: CASSIRQGAATNEKLFF
J gene: TRBJ2-5; D gene: TRBD2; clone size: once; V gene: TRBV28; CDR3 DNA: TGTGCCAGCAGTTTGGCGCTCGGGGGGGAGACCCAGTACTTC; CDR3 protein: CASSLALGGETQYF
J gene: TRBJ2-7; D gene: -; clone size: few; V gene: TRBV2; CDR3 DNA: TGTGCCAGCAGTGTACGACTCCACTACGAGCAGTACTTC; CDR3 protein: CASSVRLHYEQYF
J gene: TRBJ2-1; D gene: -; clone size: -; V gene: TRBV19; CDR3 DNA: TGTGCCAGTAGCCAATACAATGAGCAGTTCTTC; CDR3 protein: CASSQYNEQFF
J gene: TRBJ2-3; D gene: TRBD2; clone size: once; V gene: TRBV5-1; CDR3 DNA: TGCGCCAGCAGCTCAGCGGGAGAGGGCACAGATACGCAGTATTTT; CDR3 protein: CASSSAGEGTDTQYF
J gene: TRBJ1-5; D gene: -; clone size: -; V gene: TRBV7-2; CDR3 DNA: TGTGCCAGCAGCTTAGTGTCAGCTATCAATCAGCCCCAGCATTTT; CDR3 protein: CASSLVSAINQPQHF
J gene: TRBJ1-2; D gene: -; clone size: few; V gene: TRBV28; CDR3 DNA: TGTGCCAGCAGTTTTTACGCTTCAGGCTATGGCTACACCTTC; CDR3 protein: CASSFYASGYGYTF
J gene: TRBJ1-2; D gene: -; clone size: -; V gene: TRBV11-1; CDR3 DNA: TGTGCCAGCAGCTTAGGGCCAGGGAGGAACTATGGCTACACCTTC; CDR3 protein: CASSLGPGRNYGYTF
J gene: TRBJ2-7; D gene: TRBD1; clone size: -; V gene: TRBV5-1; CDR3 DNA: TGCGCCAGCCGGCAGACAGGGCTTGGCACCTACGAGCAGTACTTC; CDR3 protein: CASRQTGLGTYEQYF
J gene: TRBJ2-7; D gene: TRBD2; clone size: -; V gene: TRBV19; CDR3 DNA: TGTGCCAGTAGCCGGACTAGCGGGAACTACGAGCAGTACTTC; CDR3 protein: CASSRTSGNYEQYF
J gene: TRBJ2-3; D gene: TRBD1; clone size: once; V gene: TRBV11-3; CDR3 DNA: TGTGCCAGCAGGGGACAGGGGGGACGCACAGATACGCAGTATTTT; CDR3 protein: CASRGQGGRTDTQYF
J gene: TRBJ1-1; D gene: -; clone size: once; V gene: TRBV7-7; CDR3 DNA: TGTGCTAGCAGCTTTAACCTGAACACTGAAGCTTTCTTT; CDR3 protein: CASSFNLNTEAFF
J gene: TRBJ1-2; D gene: -; clone size: -; V gene: TRBV27; CDR3 DNA: TGTGCCAGCAGAAAGTCGGGGCAAAGCTATGGCTACACCTTC; CDR3 protein: CASRKSGQSYGYTF
J gene: TRBJ1-1; D gene: -; clone size: -; V gene: TRBV28; CDR3 DNA: TGTGCCAGCAGTTTAGGCAGGCGTAACACTGAAGCTTTCTTT; CDR3 protein: CASSLGRRNTEAFF
J gene: TRBJ2-2; D gene: TRBD2; clone size: many; V gene: TRBV5-1; CDR3 DNA: TGCGCCAGCAGGTTAGGACTAGCGGGAGTCGGCACCGGGGAGCTGTTTTTT; CDR3 protein: CASRLGLAGVGTGELFF
J gene: TRBJ1-1; D gene: -; clone size: -; V gene: TRBV29-1; CDR3 DNA: TGCAGCGTTTCGGGAGGTGGGAGGAACACTGAAGCTTTCTTT; CDR3 protein: CSVSGGGRNTEAFF
J gene: TRBJ2-7; D gene: -; clone size: few; V gene: TRBV7-2; CDR3 DNA: TGTGCCAGCAGCTTTTTGGGAGCCTACGAGCAGTACTTC; CDR3 protein: CASSFLGAYEQYF
J gene: TRBJ2-2; D gene: TRBD2; clone size: -; V gene: TRBV11-2; CDR3 DNA: TGTGCCAGCAGCTTAGGACTAGCGATCACCGGGGAGCTGTTTTTT; CDR3 protein: CASSLGLAITGELFF
J gene: TRBJ1-4; D gene: -; clone size: -; V gene: TRBV7-8; CDR3 DNA: TGTGCCAGCAGCTTAGGAATAGGAGCCGATGAAAAACTGTTTTTT; CDR3 protein: CASSLGIGADEKLFF
J gene: TRBJ2-7; D gene: TRBD1; clone size: -; V gene: TRBV18; CDR3 DNA: TGTGCCAGCTCACCACGGAGGGACAGGAGCTCCTACGAGCAGTACTTC; CDR3 protein: CASSPRRDRSSYEQYF
J gene: TRBJ2-1; D gene: TRBD2; clone size: -; V gene: TRBV15; CDR3 DNA: TGTGCCACCAGCACCAATACGGGGGGCAATGAGCAGTTCTTC; CDR3 protein: CATSTNTGGNEQFF
J gene: TRBJ2-2; D gene: TRBD2; clone size: -; V gene: TRBV7-6; CDR3 DNA: TGTGCCAGCAGCTTGGGACTAGCGGGAGGAGGGACCGGGGAGCTGTTTTTT; CDR3 protein: CASSLGLAGGGTGELFF
J gene: TRBJ2-7; D gene: TRBD1; clone size: -; V gene: TRBV7-3; CDR3 DNA: TGTGCCAGCAGCTTGCGGACAGGGGGCTTTCGCTACGAGCAGTACTTC; CDR3 protein: CASSLRTGGFRYEQYF
J gene: TRBJ2-2; D gene: -; clone size: -; V gene: TRBV6-1; CDR3 DNA: TGTGCCAGCAGTGCCAACAGGGCTGCCACCGGGGAGCTGTTTTTT; CDR3 protein: CASSANRAATGELFF
J gene: TRBJ1-5; D gene: TRBD1; clone size: -; V gene: TRBV6-5; CDR3 DNA: TGTGCCAGCAGTGACAGGGGTAGGGGACAGCCCCAGCATTTT; CDR3 protein: CASSDRGRGQPQHF
J gene: TRBJ1-1; D gene: TRBD1; clone size: -; V gene: TRBV5-4; CDR3 DNA: TGTGCCAGCAGAAAGATACAGGGGGTAGGTGAAGCTTTCTTT; CDR3 protein: CASRKIQGVGEAFF
J gene: TRBJ1-2; D gene: TRBD1; clone size: -; V gene: TRBV11-2; CDR3 DNA: TGTGCCAGCAGCCTAACAGGGGTGGGCTATGGCTACACCTTC; CDR3 protein: CASSLTGVGYGYTF
J gene: TRBJ2-2; D gene: TRBD2; clone size: -; V gene: TRBV7-2; CDR3 DNA: TGTGCCAGCAGCTCCCAGAGGACTAGCGGGAGTCGGTTCACCGGGGAGCTGTTTTTT; CDR3 protein: CASSSQRTSGSRFTGELFF
J gene: TRBJ1-3; D gene: -; clone size: -; V gene: TRBV27; CDR3 DNA: TGTGCCAGTAGTTTAAGGGGCTCTGGAAACACCATATATTTT; CDR3 protein: CASSLRGSGNTIYF
J gene: TRBJ2-7; D gene: -; clone size: few; V gene: TRBV5-1; CDR3 DNA: TGCGCCAGCAGCTTGTCAGCTACCGGCGAGCAGTACTTC; CDR3 protein: CASSLSATGEQYF
J gene: TRBJ1-2; D gene: -; clone size: -; V gene: TRBV25-1; CDR3 DNA: TGTGCCAGCTCTTTTGGAGGTGGCTACACCTTC; CDR3 protein: CASSFGGGYTF
J gene: TRBJ2-7; D gene: TRBD2; clone size: -; V gene: TRBV6-1; CDR3 DNA: TGTGCCAGCAGTCTAGCGGGAGTCAGCTCCTACGAGCAGTACTTC; CDR3 protein: CASSLAGVSSYEQYF
J gene: TRBJ1-5; D gene: -; clone size: -; V gene: TRBV4-1; CDR3 DNA: TGCGCCAGCAGTCTGACAGGTAGCAATCAGCCCCAGCATTTT; CDR3 protein: CASSLTGSNQPQHF
J gene: TRBJ2-5; D gene: -; clone size: -; V gene: TRBV10-3; CDR3 DNA: TGTGCCATCAGTGGCGGGGGGACAGGGATTTTATCGGAGACCCAGTACTTC; CDR3 protein: CAISGGGTGILSETQYF
J gene: TRBJ2-1; D gene: TRBD1; clone size: -; V gene: TRBV9; CDR3 DNA: TGTGCCAGCAGCGTAGAGGCCTACAGGGGGTCCTACAATGAGCAGTTCTTC; CDR3 protein: CASSVEAYRGSYNEQFF
J gene: TRBJ2-7; D gene: TRBD2; clone size: -; V gene: TRBV10-3; CDR3 DNA: TGTGCCATCAGCCCGACTAGCGGAGGGGCCGAGCAGTACTTC; CDR3 protein: CAISPTSGGAEQYF
J gene: TRBJ2-1; D gene: -; clone size: -; V gene: TRBV28; CDR3 DNA: TGTGCCAGCAGTTCAAAGGAGCAGTTCTTC; CDR3 protein: CASSSKEQFF
J gene: TRBJ2-1; D gene: -; clone size: -; V gene: TRBV10-2; CDR3 DNA: TGCGCCAGCAGTGAGATTGTAGGGAGTGAGCAGTTCTTC; CDR3 protein: CASSEIVGSEQFF
J gene: TRBJ1-5; D gene: -; clone size: once; V gene: TRBV7-9; CDR3 DNA: TGTGCCAGCAGTGACGTGGGAATCGGCCAGCCCCAGCATTTT; CDR3 protein: CASSDVGIGQPQHF
J gene: TRBJ1-4; D gene: -; clone size: -; V gene: TRBV27; CDR3 DNA: TGTGCCAGCAGATACAACAGGGACGGTAATGAAAAACTGTTTTTT; CDR3 protein: CASRYNRDGNEKLFF
J gene: TRBJ2-5; D gene: -; clone size: -; V gene: TRBV7-6; CDR3 DNA: TGTGCCAGCAGCATCACAGGGATGGAGACCCAGTACTTC; CDR3 protein: CASSITGMETQYF